This T cell receptor beta chain was documented in a study of T-cell memory formation after mild COVID-19 (dated by TCRdb to about 2021). General notes on the study: TCR sequence clusters from the two donors were largely donor specific. In a couple of donors, T-cell clones that expanded and contracted after mild COVID-19 were tracked by sequencing TCRalpha and TCRbeta repertoires over time. The cohort was made up of two young adult volunteers, one female and one male, who were previously healthy. General conclusions and limits of the study: Balanced CD4/CD8 phenotypes were observed for clones contracting from day 15 to 85, whereas a bias towards CD4+ was observed for a second wave of clones expanding from day 15 to 37. Contracting CD4+ clones were found mainly in CM and EM memory subsets, while CD8+ clones were enriched in EMRA. The study included only a couple of mild cases, and larger cohorts that include severe cases with pre-infection samples were judged to be necessary. Whether the second-wave clones peaking on day 37 were SARS-CoV-2 specific was not confirmed. Some responding clones were found in pre-infection memory, which suggests that pre-existing cross-reactive memory T cells took part in the SARS-CoV-2 response.

In the germline V gene, CDR1 corresponds to LGHNA and CDR2 to YSLEER. V is reduced by 3 bases and J by 0 bases, leaving a spacing of 7 bases between them. The CDR3 contains 14 residues, cysteine and phenylalanine counted. CDR3 DNA only is kept here, 42 bases in frame from base 1. PBMCs were isolated by Ficoll-Paque density gradient centrifugation. The sample was run on an Illumina NovaSeq 6000. TCRalpha and TCRbeta cDNA libraries were built by 5'RACE with constant-segment primers, adding sample barcodes and unique molecular identifiers. RNA was extracted from every sample with Trizol reagent. Libraries were amplified in two PCR steps, with a second sample barcode and Illumina TruSeq adapters added in the second step. Sequencing of the libraries was done on an Illumina NovaSeq, producing 2 x 150 bp paired-end reads. In the source study's methods: With migec v1.2.7, reads were demultiplexed and then collapsed into UMI-guided consensus sequences. Using mixcr v2.1.11, the UMI consensuses were aligned to TRA and TRB V and J templates and assembled into clonotypes. Clonotypes were classified as expanded or contracted when called significant by both edgeR and NoisET, with noise models trained on biological replicates. For edgeR calls, the cutoffs were a false discovery rate-adjusted p below 0.01 and a log2 fold-change threshold of 1. As an exploratory analysis of dynamics, PCA with hierarchical clustering was applied to max-normalized trajectories of the 1000 most abundant clonotypes. Each responding clone was given a CD4 or CD8 phenotype based on the CD4+ and CD8+ repertoires, which had been sequenced separately. The public reads were reprocessed in TCRdb via fastp at Q25 and MiXCR, keeping in-frame beta chains. Rows are combined by CDR3 protein, so each entry shows the most common genes and DNA. Clone size and V and J calls follow TCRdb, not the original study. Counted in this sample were approximately 98,000 distinct CDR3 sequences; roughly a sixth of them appeared once. The ten top clones hold about 6% of the sample.

This clonotype has more than one count but fewer than ten. There is no known antigen for this receptor. Base-call qualities are not available, and no considerably larger clone is one nucleotide away. Recombination connected TRBV4-3 to TRBJ2-3; TRBD1 is a possible D gene, resting on 6 matching bases. This TCR came from a young man who had mild COVID-19 (a few samples of this study predate the infection). The sample titles of this study are shuffled in the database, so cell type and time point are left out; the donor was told from shared clones. The sample comprised PBMCs or a T cell subset sorted from them (not recorded which). The sequenced DNA is TGCGCCAGCAGCCAGGGGGCTAGCACAGATACGCAGTATTTT. Its protein product is CASSQGASTDTQYF.